This is a list of T cell receptor beta chains from one sample in a study of T-cell reconstitution after alpha-beta-depleted transplantation in children. TCRdb itself ran the PCR reads through MiXCR, one entry per CDR3 protein. This table holds roughly 120,000 distinct CDR3 sequences, approximately 10% found once. The source material was PBMCs from the stem cell graft donor, sampled from the stem cell graft. The receptors originated from a human donor who donated a stem cell graft to a child with acute lymphoblastic leukemia. The CDR3 runs from the conserved cysteine through the conserved F or W. The D gene is left open where the match is weak. Clone size is given for some rows only: seen once, a few or many times, or a class if the clone is expanded.

D,V,J,length,size,CDR3,DNA
-,TRBV6-4,TRBJ2-7,15,many,CASSLESGNAYEQYF,TGTGCCAGCAGTCTGGAGAGCGGAAATGCCTACGAGCAGTACTTC
-,TRBV29-1,TRBJ1-3,14,many,CSVDTGHSGNTIYF,TGCAGCGTTGATACAGGCCATTCTGGAAACACCATATATTTT
TRBD1,TRBV12-3/TRBV12-4,TRBJ2-5,15,many,CASSFLTGGVGTQYF,TGTGCCAGCAGTTTTCTGACAGGGGGCGTCGGGACCCAGTACTTC
TRBD1,TRBV27,TRBJ2-7,15,many,CASSLSGTGRNEQYF,TGTGCCAGCAGTTTATCGGGGACAGGGAGGAACGAGCAGTACTTC
TRBD2,TRBV27,TRBJ2-7,15,many,CASRPLGEGPAEQYF,TGTGCCAGCAGGCCTTTGGGGGAGGGCCCTGCGGAGCAGTACTTC
-,TRBV7-2,TRBJ2-7,14,many,CASSLGGISYEQYF,TGTGCCAGCAGCTTGGGCGGGATCTCCTACGAGCAGTACTTC
-,TRBV20-1,TRBJ1-1,15,many,CSASPTGRLYTEAFF,TGCAGTGCTAGCCCTACAGGGAGACTGTACACTGAAGCTTTCTTT
-,TRBV5-1,TRBJ1-1,13,many,CASSSEGGTEAFF,TGCGCCAGCAGCTCCGAGGGAGGAACTGAAGCTTTCTTT
TRBD2,TRBV4-1,TRBJ2-6,15,-,CASSQVLGGANGLTF,TGCGCCAGCAGCCAGGTCCTCGGGGGGGCCAACGGCCTGACTTTC
-,TRBV18,TRBJ2-1,14,many,CASSTWTSLNEQFF,TGTGCCAGCTCCACCTGGACTTCCCTCAATGAGCAGTTCTTC
TRBD1,TRBV28,TRBJ2-5,17,many,CASSLRGQGKTQETQYF,TGTGCCAGCAGTTTGCGGGGACAGGGGAAGACGCAAGAGACCCAGTACTTC
TRBD2,TRBV12-3/TRBV12-4,TRBJ2-3,16,many,CASSFGLAGGTDTQYF,TGTGCCAGCAGTTTTGGACTAGCGGGAGGGACAGATACGCAGTATTTT
-,TRBV29-1,TRBJ2-5,13,-,CSVRATAGETQYF,TGCAGCGTTAGAGCGACCGCCGGGGAGACCCAGTACTTC
-,TRBV5-1,TRBJ2-1,14,many,CASSLDTGINEQFF,TGCGCCAGCAGCTTAGACACAGGGATTAATGAGCAGTTCTTC
-,TRBV29-1,TRBJ2-3,12,many,CSVGQVTDTQYF,TGCAGCGTTGGACAAGTCACAGATACGCAGTATTTT
TRBD1,TRBV7-9,TRBJ2-7,17,few,CASSHLAGTGNSYEQYF,TGTGCCAGCAGCCATCTAGCCGGGACAGGGAATTCCTACGAGCAGTACTTC
-,TRBV20-1,TRBJ1-6,10,many,CSARGSPLHF,TGCAGTGCTAGGGGTTCACCCCTCCACTTT
-,TRBV29-1,TRBJ2-1,14,many,CSVQTEAPYNEQFF,TGCAGCGTCCAGACGGAAGCTCCCTACAATGAGCAGTTCTTC
-,TRBV7-2,TRBJ2-3,16,few,CASSSLTQPRTDTQYF,TGTGCCAGCAGCTCCCTAACCCAACCTCGCACAGATACGCAGTATTTT
-,TRBV7-2,TRBJ1-3,16,many,CASSLNPSGAGNTIYF,TGTGCCAGCAGCTTAAATCCCTCCGGAGCTGGAAACACCATATATTTT
TRBD1,TRBV30,TRBJ1-3,15,-,CAWSARGTEGNTIYF,TGTGCCTGGAGCGCCAGGGGGACGGAGGGAAACACCATATATTTT
TRBD2,TRBV6-9,TRBJ2-5,17,many,CASSYSGLAGPQETQYF,TGTGCCAGCAGTTATTCGGGACTAGCGGGGCCTCAAGAGACCCAGTACTTC
-,TRBV18,TRBJ1-1,15,many,CASSLSEDESTEAFF,TGTGCCAGCTCACTTTCTGAGGACGAGAGCACTGAAGCTTTCTTT
-,TRBV10-3,TRBJ1-5,13,many,CAISETGSQPQHF,TGTGCCATCAGTGAAACAGGATCTCAGCCCCAGCATTTT
-,TRBV7-2,TRBJ2-6,17,-,CASSSTGQSSGANGLTF,TGTGCCAGCAGTTCAACCGGACAGAGCTCTGGGGCCAACGGCCTGACTTTC
-,TRBV10-2,TRBJ2-4,11,many,CASSGQIIQYF,TGCGCCAGCAGTGGACAGATAATTCAGTACTTC
TRBD2,TRBV7-2,TRBJ2-3,16,many,CASSLKVRLARDTQYF,TGTGCCAGCAGCTTAAAGGTCCGACTAGCAAGAGATACGCAGTATTTT
TRBD1,TRBV5-1,TRBJ2-4,14,many,CASSPWTGQHIQYF,TGCGCCAGCAGCCCTTGGACAGGTCAGCACATTCAGTACTTC
-,TRBV30,TRBJ2-7,14,many,CAWSGPPTGYEQYF,TGTGCCTGGAGTGGCCCCCCAACCGGCTACGAGCAGTACTTC
-,TRBV5-6,TRBJ2-7,12,many,CASSQLGQREYF,TGTGCCAGCAGCCAATTAGGACAGCGAGAGTACTTC
TRBD1,TRBV30,TRBJ2-5,13,-,CAWEGADQETQYF,TGTGCCTGGGAGGGGGCAGACCAAGAGACCCAGTACTTC
TRBD1,TRBV29-1,TRBJ1-2,20,many,CSVETFRQGASPYSNYGYTF,TGCAGCGTGGAAACCTTCAGGCAGGGGGCGAGCCCTTACTCCAACTATGGCTACACCTTC
-,TRBV20-1,TRBJ2-7,13,many,CSAPEVQVYEQYF,TGCAGTGCTCCAGAGGTACAAGTCTACGAGCAGTACTTC
-,TRBV12-3/TRBV12-4,TRBJ2-3,15,many,CASSYRDLSTDTQYF,TGTGCCAGCAGTTACCGGGACCTAAGCACAGATACGCAGTATTTT
-,TRBV5-5,TRBJ2-7,14,many,CASSLTSPSYEQYF,TGTGCCAGCAGCTTGACATCGCCTTCCTACGAGCAGTACTTC
-,TRBV5-5,TRBJ2-2,13,many,CASSLLNTGELFF,TGTGCCAGCAGCTTGTTGAACACCGGGGAGCTGTTTTTT
TRBD2,TRBV20-1,TRBJ2-1,20,many,CSAREQGGRTSGRARGEQFF,TGCAGTGCTAGAGAACAGGGGGGACGGACTAGCGGGAGGGCCCGCGGTGAGCAGTTCTTC
TRBD1,TRBV27,TRBJ2-6,17,many,CASSFRRGQSGANVLTF,TGTGCCAGCAGTTTTCGCAGGGGGCAATCTGGGGCCAACGTCCTGACTTTC
TRBD2,TRBV20-1,TRBJ2-1,14,many,CSAISGSGYNEQFF,TGCAGTGCCATCAGCGGGAGCGGTTACAATGAGCAGTTCTTC
TRBD2,TRBV6-1,TRBJ2-5,13,many,CASTWTSGETQYF,TGTGCCAGCACCTGGACTAGCGGGGAGACCCAGTACTTC
TRBD2,TRBV28,TRBJ2-7,14,many,CASIRGGPSYEQYF,TGTGCCAGCATTAGGGGAGGGCCATCCTACGAGCAGTACTTC
-,TRBV7-2,TRBJ1-5,16,many,CASSLAGGGSNQPQHF,TGTGCCAGCAGCTTAGCGGGGGGAGGCAGCAATCAGCCCCAGCATTTT
-,TRBV7-9,TRBJ2-7,14,many,CASSPARGSYEQYF,TGTGCCAGCAGCCCAGCCCGGGGGTCCTACGAGCAGTACTTC
TRBD2,TRBV5-1,TRBJ2-7,15,few,CASSLRGEGPYEQYF,TGCGCCAGCAGCTTGCGAGGGGAGGGCCCCTACGAGCAGTACTTC
TRBD1,TRBV10-3,TRBJ2-1,15,many,CAIRPGTGPNNEQFF,TGTGCCATCAGGCCTGGGACAGGCCCCAACAATGAGCAGTTCTTC
TRBD2,TRBV3-1,TRBJ2-3,18,few,CASTLRLAGDLSTDTQYF,TGTGCCAGCACCCTGCGACTAGCGGGGGACCTTAGCACAGATACGCAGTATTTT
TRBD2,TRBV19,TRBJ2-7,17,many,CASSMVLAGGLPYEQYF,TGTGCCAGTAGTATGGTACTAGCGGGAGGGTTACCCTACGAGCAGTACTTC
-,TRBV9,TRBJ1-1,14,many,CASSVDPRQLEAFF,TGTGCCAGCAGCGTAGACCCTCGACAGCTTGAAGCTTTCTTT